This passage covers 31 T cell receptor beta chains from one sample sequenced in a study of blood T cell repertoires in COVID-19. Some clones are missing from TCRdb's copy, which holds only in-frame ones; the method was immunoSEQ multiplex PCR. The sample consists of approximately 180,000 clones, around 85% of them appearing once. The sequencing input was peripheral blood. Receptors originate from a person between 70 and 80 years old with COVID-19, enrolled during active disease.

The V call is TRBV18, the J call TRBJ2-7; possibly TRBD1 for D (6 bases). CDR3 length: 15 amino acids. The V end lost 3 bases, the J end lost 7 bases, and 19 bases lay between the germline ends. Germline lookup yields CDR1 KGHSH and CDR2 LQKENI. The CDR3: CASSPDVGQRREQYF. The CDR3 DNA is TGTGCCAGCTCACCGGATGTGGGACAACGAAGAGAGCAGTACTTC.

The CDR3 spells CASSPLIGQGRLVPAGELFF. CDR3 coding DNA: TGTGCCAGCTCACCACTGATCGGACAGGGAAGACTGGTCCCAGCCGGGGAGCTGTTTTTT. This chain connects TRBV18 to TRBJ2-2; 8 nucleotides match TRBD1. Looked up from germline, CDR1 is KGHSH and CDR2 is LQKENI. V was clipped by 1 base and J by 6 bases; unmatched bases: 19. CDR3 size: 20 residues.

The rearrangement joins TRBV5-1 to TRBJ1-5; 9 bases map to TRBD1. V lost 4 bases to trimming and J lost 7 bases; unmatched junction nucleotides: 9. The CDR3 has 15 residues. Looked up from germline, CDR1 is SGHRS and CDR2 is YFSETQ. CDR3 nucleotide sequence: TGCGCCAGCAGCCGGACAGGGGAGGAAGGCCAGCCCCAGCATTTT. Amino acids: CASSRTGEEGQPQHF.

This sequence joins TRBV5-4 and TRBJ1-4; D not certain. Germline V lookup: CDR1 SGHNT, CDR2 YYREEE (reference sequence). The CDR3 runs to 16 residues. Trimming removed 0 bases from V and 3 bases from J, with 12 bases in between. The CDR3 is CASSLDVGRSNEKLFF. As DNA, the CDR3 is TGTGCCAGCAGCTTGGATGTGGGCAGATCTAATGAAAAACTGTTTTTT.

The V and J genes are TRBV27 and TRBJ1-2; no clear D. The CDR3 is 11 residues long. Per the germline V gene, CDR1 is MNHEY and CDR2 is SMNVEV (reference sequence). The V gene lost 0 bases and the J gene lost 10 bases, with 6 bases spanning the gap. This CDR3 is CASSLSRDYTF. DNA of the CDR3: TGTGCCAGCAGTTTATCGAGGGACTACACCTTC.

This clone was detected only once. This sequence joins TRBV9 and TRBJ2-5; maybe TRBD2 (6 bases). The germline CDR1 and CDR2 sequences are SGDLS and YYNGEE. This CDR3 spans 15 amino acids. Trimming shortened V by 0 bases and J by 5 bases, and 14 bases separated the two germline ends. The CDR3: CASSVDPTGRETQYF. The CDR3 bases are TGTGCCAGCAGCGTAGACCCCACGGGGAGGGAGACCCAGTACTTC.

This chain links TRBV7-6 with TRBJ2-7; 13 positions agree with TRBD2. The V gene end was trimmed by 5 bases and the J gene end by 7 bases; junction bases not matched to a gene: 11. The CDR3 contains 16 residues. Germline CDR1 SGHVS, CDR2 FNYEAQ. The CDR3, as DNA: TGTGCCAGCAGCCCCAGCGGGACTAGCGGGGCTAGGGAGCAGTACTTC. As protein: CASSPSGTSGAREQYF.

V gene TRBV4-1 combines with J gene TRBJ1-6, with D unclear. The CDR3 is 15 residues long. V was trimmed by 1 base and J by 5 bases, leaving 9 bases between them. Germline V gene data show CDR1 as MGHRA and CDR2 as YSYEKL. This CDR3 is CASSQVPRNNSPLHF. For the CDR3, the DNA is TGCGCCAGCAGCCAAGTCCCCAGAAATAATTCACCCCTCCACTTT.

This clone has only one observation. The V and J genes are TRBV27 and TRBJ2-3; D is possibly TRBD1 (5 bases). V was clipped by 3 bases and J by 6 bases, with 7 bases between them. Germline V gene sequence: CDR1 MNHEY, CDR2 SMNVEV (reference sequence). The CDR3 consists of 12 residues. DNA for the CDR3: TGTGCCAGCAGTTTGAAGGGGGATACGCAGTATTTT. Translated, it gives CASSLKGDTQYF.

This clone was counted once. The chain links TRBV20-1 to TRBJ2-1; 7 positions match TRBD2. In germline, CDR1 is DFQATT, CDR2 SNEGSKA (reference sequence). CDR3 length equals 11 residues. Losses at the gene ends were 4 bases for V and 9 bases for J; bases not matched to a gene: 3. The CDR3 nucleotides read TGCAGTGCTACCCGGGGGGTTGAGCAGTTCTTC. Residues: CSATRGVEQFF.

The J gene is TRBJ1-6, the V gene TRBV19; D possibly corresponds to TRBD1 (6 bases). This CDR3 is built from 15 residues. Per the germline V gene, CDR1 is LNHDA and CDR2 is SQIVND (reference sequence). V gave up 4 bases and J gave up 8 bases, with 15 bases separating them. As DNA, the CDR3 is TGTGCCAGTAGTACCGATCGACAGGCGGATTCACCCCTCCACTTT. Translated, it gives CASSTDRQADSPLHF.

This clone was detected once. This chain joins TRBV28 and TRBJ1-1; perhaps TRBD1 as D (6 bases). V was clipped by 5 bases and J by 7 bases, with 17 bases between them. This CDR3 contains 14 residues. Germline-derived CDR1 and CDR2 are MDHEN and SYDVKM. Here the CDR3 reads CASSIQGVLGEAFF. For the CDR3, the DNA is TGTGCCAGCAGTATACAGGGTGTTTTAGGTGAAGCTTTCTTT.

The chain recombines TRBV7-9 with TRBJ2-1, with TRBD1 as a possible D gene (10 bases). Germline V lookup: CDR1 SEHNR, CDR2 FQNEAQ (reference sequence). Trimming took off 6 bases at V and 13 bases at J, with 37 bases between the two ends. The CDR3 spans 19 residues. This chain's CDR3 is CASRGGQGVFPGLATRQFF. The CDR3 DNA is TGTGCCAGCAGGGGTGGACAGGGGGTTTTCCCGGGACTAGCAACTCGTCAGTTCTTC.

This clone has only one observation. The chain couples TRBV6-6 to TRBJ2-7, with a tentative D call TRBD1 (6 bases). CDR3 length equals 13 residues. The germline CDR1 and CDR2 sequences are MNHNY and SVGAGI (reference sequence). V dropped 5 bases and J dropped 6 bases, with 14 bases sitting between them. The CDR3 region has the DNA TGTGCCAGCAGTGCACAGGGAACTCGCGAGCAGTACTTC. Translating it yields CASSAQGTREQYF.

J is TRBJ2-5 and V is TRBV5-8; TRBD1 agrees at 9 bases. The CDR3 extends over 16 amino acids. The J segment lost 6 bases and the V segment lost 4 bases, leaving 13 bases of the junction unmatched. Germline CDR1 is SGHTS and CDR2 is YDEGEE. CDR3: CASSKQGALWGQTQYF. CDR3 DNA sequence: TGTGCCAGCAGCAAACAGGGGGCTCTATGGGGGCAGACCCAGTACTTC.

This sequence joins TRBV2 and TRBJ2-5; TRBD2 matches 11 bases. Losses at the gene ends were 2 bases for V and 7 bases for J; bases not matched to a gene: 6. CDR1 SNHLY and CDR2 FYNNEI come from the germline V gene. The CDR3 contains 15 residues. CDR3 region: CASSELAGGRGTQYF. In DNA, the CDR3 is TGTGCCAGCAGTGAACTAGCGGGGGGCCGAGGGACCCAGTACTTC.

The CDR3 spells CASSWNRESKQPQHF. The CDR3 DNA is TGTGCCAGCAGTTGGAACAGGGAGTCGAAGCAGCCCCAGCATTTT. The chain combines TRBV28 with TRBJ1-5; TRBD1 is a possible D gene (6 bases). The CDR3 is 15 residues long. Germline CDR1 MDHEN, CDR2 SYDVKM. V was pared by 4 bases and J by 7 bases, with 17 bases between.

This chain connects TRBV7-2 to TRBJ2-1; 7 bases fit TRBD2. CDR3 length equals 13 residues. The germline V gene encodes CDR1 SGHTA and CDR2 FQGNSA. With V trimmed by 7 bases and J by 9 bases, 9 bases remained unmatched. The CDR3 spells CASNLGGVGEQFF. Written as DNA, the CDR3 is TGTGCCAGCAACCTTGGGGGGGTGGGTGAGCAGTTCTTC.

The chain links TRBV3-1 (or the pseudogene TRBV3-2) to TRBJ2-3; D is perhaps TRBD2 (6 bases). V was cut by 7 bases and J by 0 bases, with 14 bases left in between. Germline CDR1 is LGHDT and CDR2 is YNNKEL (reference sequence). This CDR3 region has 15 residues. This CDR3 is CASKRAGSSTDTQYF. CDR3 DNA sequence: TGTGCCAGCAAGCGGGCGGGATCTAGCACAGATACGCAGTATTTT.

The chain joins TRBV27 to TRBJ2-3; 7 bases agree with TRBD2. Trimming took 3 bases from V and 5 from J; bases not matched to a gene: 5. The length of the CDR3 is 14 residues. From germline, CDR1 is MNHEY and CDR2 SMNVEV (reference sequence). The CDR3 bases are TGTGCCAGCAGTTTCCTAGCGGCTGAAGATACGCAGTATTTT. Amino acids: CASSFLAAEDTQYF.

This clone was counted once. The CDR3 reads CASRGQSDQETQYF. DNA for the CDR3: TGTGCCTCGCGGGGTCAATCCGACCAAGAGACCCAGTACTTC. The chain carries TRBV6-5 and TRBJ2-5; D may be TRBD2 (6 bases). CDR3 length: 14 residues. Trimming pared 11 bases from V and 0 bases from J, leaving 16 bases between. Germline V gene data show CDR1 as MNHEY and CDR2 as SVGAGI.

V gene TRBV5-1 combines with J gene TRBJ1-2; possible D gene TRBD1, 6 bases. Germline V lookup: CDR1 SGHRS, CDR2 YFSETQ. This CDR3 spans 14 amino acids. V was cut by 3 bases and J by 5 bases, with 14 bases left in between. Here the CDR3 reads CASSWDIRTYGYTF. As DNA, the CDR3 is TGCGCCAGCAGCTGGGACATTCGAACGTATGGCTACACCTTC.

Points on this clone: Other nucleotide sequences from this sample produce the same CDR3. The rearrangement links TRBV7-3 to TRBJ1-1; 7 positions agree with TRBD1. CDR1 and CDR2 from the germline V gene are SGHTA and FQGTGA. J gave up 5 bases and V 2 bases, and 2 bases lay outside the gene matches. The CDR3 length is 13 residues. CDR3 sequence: CASSLDRVTEAFF. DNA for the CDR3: TGTGCCAGCAGCTTAGACAGGGTGACTGAAGCTTTCTTT.

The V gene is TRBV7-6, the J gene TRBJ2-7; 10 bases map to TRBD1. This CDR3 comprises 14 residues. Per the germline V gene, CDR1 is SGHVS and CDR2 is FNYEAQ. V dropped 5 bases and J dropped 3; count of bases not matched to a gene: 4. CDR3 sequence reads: CASSPRTGGYEQYF. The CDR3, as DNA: TGTGCCAGCAGCCCTAGGACAGGGGGCTACGAGCAGTACTTC.

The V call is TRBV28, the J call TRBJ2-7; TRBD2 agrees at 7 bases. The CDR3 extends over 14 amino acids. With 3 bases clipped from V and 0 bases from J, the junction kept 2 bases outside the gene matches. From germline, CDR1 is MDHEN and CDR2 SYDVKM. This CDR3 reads CASSFGGSSYEQYF. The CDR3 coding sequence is TGTGCCAGCAGTTTCGGGGGGAGCTCCTACGAGCAGTACTTC.

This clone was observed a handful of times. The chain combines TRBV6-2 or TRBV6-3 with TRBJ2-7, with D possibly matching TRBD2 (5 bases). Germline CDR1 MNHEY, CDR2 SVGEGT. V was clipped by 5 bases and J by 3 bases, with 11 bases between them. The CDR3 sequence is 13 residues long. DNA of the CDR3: TGTGCCAGCAGTAAGGACTCTATCTACGAGCAGTACTTC. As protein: CASSKDSIYEQYF.

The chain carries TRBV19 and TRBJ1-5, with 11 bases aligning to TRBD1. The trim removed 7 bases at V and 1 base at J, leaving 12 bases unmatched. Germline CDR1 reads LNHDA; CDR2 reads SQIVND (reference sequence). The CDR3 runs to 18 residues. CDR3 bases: TGTGCCAGTAATTTGCGTCGAGGACAGGGGGCGAGCAATCAGCCCCAGCATTTT. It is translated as CASNLRRGQGASNQPQHF.

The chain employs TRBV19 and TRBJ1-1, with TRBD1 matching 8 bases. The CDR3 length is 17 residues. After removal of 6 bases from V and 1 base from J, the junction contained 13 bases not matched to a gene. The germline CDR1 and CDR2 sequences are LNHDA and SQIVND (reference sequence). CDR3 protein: CASSLGQGLRKNTEAFF. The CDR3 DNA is TGTGCCAGTAGCCTAGGACAGGGATTGAGAAAGAACACTGAAGCTTTCTTT.

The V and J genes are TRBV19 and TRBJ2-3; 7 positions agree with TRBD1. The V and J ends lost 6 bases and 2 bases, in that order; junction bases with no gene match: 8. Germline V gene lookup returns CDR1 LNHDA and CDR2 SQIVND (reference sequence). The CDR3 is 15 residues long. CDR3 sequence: CASRKGQKHTDTQYF. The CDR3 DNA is TGTGCCAGTAGGAAGGGACAGAAACACACAGATACGCAGTATTTT.

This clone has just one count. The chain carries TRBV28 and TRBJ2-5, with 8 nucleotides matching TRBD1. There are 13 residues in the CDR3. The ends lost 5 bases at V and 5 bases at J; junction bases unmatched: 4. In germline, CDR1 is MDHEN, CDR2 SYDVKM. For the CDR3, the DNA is TGTGCCAGCAGTCGACAGGGGTGGGAGACCCAGTACTTC. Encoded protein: CASSRQGWETQYF.

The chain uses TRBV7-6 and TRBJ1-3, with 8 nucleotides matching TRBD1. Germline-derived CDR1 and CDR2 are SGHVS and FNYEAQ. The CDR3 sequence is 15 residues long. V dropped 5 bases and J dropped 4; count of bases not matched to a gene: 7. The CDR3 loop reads CASSPDRGNGNTIYF. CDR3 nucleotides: TGTGCCAGCAGCCCCGACAGGGGAAACGGAAACACCATATATTTT.